What follows are 20 T cell receptor beta chains derived from one specimen sequenced in a study of T cells in localized non-small cell lung cancer. Profiled with immunoSEQ multiplex PCR; TCRdb holds only in-frame clones, not every one. This table has some 55,000 clones, approximately 80% appearing once. This sample comprised peripheral blood, obtained before any cancer treatment. All receptors derive from a female donor of 60 years or more with stage II squamous cell lung carcinoma.

This chain joins TRBV19 and TRBJ2-3; D might be TRBD1 (5 bases). The CDR3 length is 14 residues. The V gene's germline CDR1 is LNHDA and CDR2 SQIVND (reference sequence). The V end lost 3 bases, the J end lost 3 bases, and 10 bases lay between the germline ends. CDR3 in amino acids: CASSIRQGTDTQYF. The DNA of the CDR3 is TGTGCCAGTAGTATCCGGCAGGGAACAGATACGCAGTATTTT.

In DNA form, the CDR3 reads TGTGCTAGTGGGCCCGGGACAGTCTCGGGGATGGATGGCTACACCTTC. Its protein product is CASGPGTVSGMDGYTF. V and J are TRBV12-5 and TRBJ1-2, with TRBD1 matching over 7 bases. J was trimmed by 6 bases and V by 6 bases; bases with no gene match: 16. From germline, CDR1 is LGHNT and CDR2 FRNRAP. This CDR3 has 16 residues.

This clone came up once. The chain recombines TRBV2 with TRBJ1-4; D perhaps matches TRBD1 (5 bases). The CDR3 totals 13 residues. Germline V gives CDR1 SNHLY, CDR2 FYNNEI. Trimming removed 7 bases from V and 8 bases from J, with 14 bases in between. In DNA form, the CDR3 reads TGTGCCAGCATTGGGGGTGGAAGGGAAAAACTGTTTTTT. It translates to CASIGGGREKLFF.

The V call is TRBV9, the J call TRBJ1-2; D might be TRBD1 (6 bases). This CDR3 is 14 amino acids long. The V and J ends lost 4 bases and 1 base respectively, with 11 bases between them. Germline loops: CDR1 SGDLS, CDR2 YYNGEE. CDR3 region: CASSPGQNNYGYTF. The CDR3, as DNA: TGTGCCAGCAGCCCAGGACAGAATAACTATGGCTACACCTTC.

This sequence joins TRBV23-1 and TRBJ1-6, with D maybe TRBD1 (6 bases). Being an ORF, TRBV23-1 has a function that is uncertain. CDR3 length: 15 amino acids. Trimming left V 4 bases short and J 2 bases short, with 9 bases between. The CDR3 loop is CASSRGPPYNSPLHF. The CDR3 coding sequence is TGCGCCAGCAGTCGGGGGCCCCCCTATAATTCACCCCTCCACTTT.

V and J are TRBV5-1 and TRBJ2-7; D unresolved. V was clipped by 5 bases and J by 2 bases, with 11 bases between them. Germline CDR1 and CDR2: SGHRS and YFSETQ. The CDR3 consists of 13 residues. CDR3 residues: CASSPDPTYEQYF. The CDR3 DNA reads as TGCGCCAGCAGTCCGGACCCCACCTACGAGCAGTACTTC.

The V call is TRBV4-1, the J call TRBJ1-2, with D possibly being TRBD1 (5 bases). Between the trimmed V and J ends, which lost 4 bases and 8 bases, there was a span of 8 bases. CDR3 length equals 11 residues. From germline, CDR1 is MGHRA and CDR2 YSYEKL. The CDR3 protein is CASSRDGGYTF. The CDR3 DNA is TGCGCCAGCAGCCGGGACGGGGGCTACACCTTC.

The rearrangement uses TRBV4-1 and TRBJ1-2; weak D call: TRBD1 (5 bases). Germline V gene data show CDR1 as MGHRA and CDR2 as YSYEKL. V dropped 0 bases and J dropped 8 bases, with 16 bases sitting between them. This CDR3 contains 15 residues. CDR3 sequence (DNA): TGCGCCAGCAGCCAAGATACTGCAGGGAGGAGAGGCTACACCTTC. Translating it yields CASSQDTAGRRGYTF.

This chain uses TRBV2 with TRBJ1-3; D is unclear. The CDR3 extends over 15 amino acids. Germline V lookup: CDR1 SNHLY, CDR2 FYNNEI. V lost 3 bases, J lost 0 bases, and 9 bases lay in between. The CDR3 DNA sequence: TGTGCCAGCAGTGACTCGATGACCTCTGGAAACACCATATATTTT. The encoded protein is CASSDSMTSGNTIYF.

The chain carries TRBV27 and TRBJ2-5; the match to TRBD2 covers 16 bases. The length of the CDR3 is 16 residues. Germline V CDR1 and CDR2: MNHEY, SMNVEV (reference sequence). V lost 6 bases, J lost 4 bases, and 5 bases stayed unmatched. CDR3 region: CASRGLAGGLGETQYF. The CDR3 DNA sequence: TGTGCCAGCAGGGGACTAGCGGGGGGGCTAGGAGAGACCCAGTACTTC.

The CDR3 loop is CASSLRNVEAFF. CDR3 nucleotide sequence: TGTGCCAGCAGCTTGCGGAACGTTGAAGCTTTCTTT. This chain links TRBV5-5 with TRBJ1-1; D is unresolved. This CDR3 comprises 12 residues. V was trimmed by 1 base and J by 7 bases, leaving 8 bases between them. Germline V lookup: CDR1 SGHKS, CDR2 YYEKEE (reference sequence).

This chain joins TRBV21-1 and TRBJ2-3; the table's D call TRBD2 went unverified against the DNA. TRBV21-1 is a recognized pseudogene. The CDR3 is 13 amino acids. The CDR3, as DNA: TGTGCCAGCAGCAACTTAGACACAGATACGCAGTATTTT. Translated: CASSNLDTDTQYF.

The chain carries TRBV25-1 and TRBJ1-2, with 7 nucleotides matching TRBD1. The germline V gene encodes CDR1 MGHDK and CDR2 SYGVNS. The V segment lost 6 bases and the J segment 0 bases; nucleotides outside the gene matches: 7. The CDR3 loop spans 15 amino acids. This CDR3 is CASSDDGTANYGYTF. The CDR3 DNA sequence: TGTGCCAGCAGCGACGACGGGACAGCTAACTATGGCTACACCTTC.

The CDR3 loop reads CASSEGMGGLGNTIYF. The CDR3 DNA is TGTGCCAGCAGTGAAGGAATGGGGGGGCTTGGAAACACCATATATTTT. V is TRBV2 and J is TRBJ1-3; possibly TRBD1 for D (6 bases). From germline, CDR1 is SNHLY and CDR2 FYNNEI. This CDR3 region has 16 residues. Trimming cost V 1 base and J 3 bases, with 13 bases left between them.

This chain links TRBV29-1 with TRBJ2-3; TRBD2 matches at 8 bases. Per the germline V gene, CDR1 is SQVTM and CDR2 is ANQGSEA. This CDR3 has 19 amino acids. V shed 0 bases and J 2 bases; nucleotides not matched to a gene: 16. CDR3 sequence reads: CSVEDRAGRGGRVTDTQYF. The DNA for the CDR3 is TGCAGCGTTGAAGATCGGGCCGGGAGGGGCGGACGGGTCACAGATACGCAGTATTTT.

The rearrangement uses TRBV6-1 and TRBJ1-1; D is perhaps TRBD1 (5 bases). The CDR3 covers 13 residues. V gave up 7 bases and J gave up 1 base, with 10 bases separating them. Per the germline V gene, CDR1 is MNHNS and CDR2 is SASEGT. CDR3: CASTRGGNTEAFF. CDR3 nucleotides: TGTGCCAGCACCCGCGGGGGGAACACTGAAGCTTTCTTT.

The J gene is TRBJ2-3, the V gene TRBV4-3; D is perhaps TRBD1 or TRBD2 (7 bases each). V lost 6 bases and J lost 1, with 20 bases in between. CDR1 and CDR2 from the germline V gene are LGHNA and YSLEER. This CDR3 has 17 amino acids. DNA of the CDR3: TGCGCCAGCAGTCAGGGGGACTACCCCCCTCGCACAGATACGCAGTATTTT. Its translation is CASSQGDYPPRTDTQYF.

The gene calls are TRBV28 and TRBJ2-1, with TRBD1 identical over 9 bases. There are 15 residues in the CDR3. J lost 9 bases, V lost 5 bases, and 11 bases had no gene match. Germline V gene sequence: CDR1 MDHEN, CDR2 SYDVKM. Here the CDR3 reads CASSPPGQGAREQFF. DNA for the CDR3: TGTGCCAGCAGTCCTCCGGGACAGGGAGCTCGTGAGCAGTTCTTC.

V gene TRBV5-6 combines with J gene TRBJ2-7, with D maybe TRBD1 (8 bases). The CDR3 has 15 residues. V dropped 4 bases and J dropped 9 bases, with 23 bases sitting between them. Germline CDR1 is SGHDT and CDR2 is YYEEEE. CDR3 DNA sequence: TGTGCCAGCAGCCTGGGGGGGCCAGGGGGCGTTGGGCAGTACTTC. Encoded protein: CASSLGGPGGVGQYF. Full variable domain (missing parts from reference TRBV5-6 and TRBJ2-7): DAGVTQSPTHLIKTRGQQVTLRCSPKSGHDTVSWYQQALGQGPQFIFQYYEEEERQRGNFPDRFSGHQFPNYSSELNVNALLLGDSALYLCASSLGGPGGVGQYFGPGTRLTVT.

V is TRBV1 and J is TRBJ1-1; the table's TRBD1 call for D was not verified on the DNA. TRBV1 is described as a pseudogene. This CDR3 region has 20 residues. In DNA form, the CDR3 reads TGCACCAGCAGCCCCACCATGACATCGGACAGGGAGGAGGTGAACACTGAAGCTTTCTTT. Its protein is CTSSPTMTSDREEVNTEAFF.